Below are 21 T cell receptor beta chains sequenced from a single sample in a study of CD8+CD57+ T cells in acquired aplastic anemia. Genomic DNA provided the template from which TCR beta VDJ and CDR3 profiles were obtained. TCRdb re-derived calls from the reads in MiXCR, one entry per CDR3 protein. The profile shows over 150,000 distinct CDR3 sequences, around half of them singletons. Input material: sorted CD4+, CD8+, or CD8+CD57+ T cells (not recorded which) from PBMCs. All receptors derive from a human donor in good health, serving as a control.

There are many counts of this clonotype. The chain joins TRBV7-2 to TRBJ1-1; tentative D call: TRBD1 (5 bases). The CDR3 sequence is 13 residues long. V was pared by 1 base and J by 10 bases, with 13 bases between. Per germline, CDR1 SGHTA and CDR2 FQGNSA. The CDR3 loop is CASSLVLQVGAFF. DNA of the CDR3: TGTGCCAGCAGCTTAGTTCTACAGGTCGGAGCTTTCTTT. The complete variable domain, with remaining parts taken from reference TRBV7-2 and TRBJ1-1, reads GAGVSQSPSNKVTEKGKDVELRCDPISGHTALYWYRQSLGQGLEFLIYFQGNSAPDKSGLPSDRFSAERTGGSVSTLTIQRTQQEDSAVYLCASSLVLQVGAFFGQGTRLTVV.

The chain employs TRBV10-2 and TRBJ1-5, with unresolved D. CDR1 is WSHSY, CDR2 SAAADI, per germline. Trimming shortened V by 4 bases and J by 5 bases, and 9 bases separated the two germline ends. CDR3 length equals 13 residues. The CDR3 nucleotides read TGCGCCAGCAGTGGTTTGGTTTATCAGCCCCAGCATTTT. Protein: CASSGLVYQPQHF.

This clonotype was seen at least ten times. The chain uses TRBV24-1 and TRBJ2-1, with 9 nucleotides matching TRBD1. The V gene's germline CDR1 is KGHDR and CDR2 SFDVKD. V was clipped by 4 bases and J by 5 bases; unmatched bases: 11. The CDR3 consists of 17 residues. The CDR3 sequence is CATSENGGQGPHNEQFF. The CDR3 DNA sequence: TGTGCCACCAGTGAAAATGGCGGACAGGGGCCCCACAATGAGCAGTTCTTC.

This sequence joins TRBV12-3 or TRBV12-4 and TRBJ2-2; TRBD2 is a possible D gene (6 bases). This CDR3 is 17 amino acids long. Trimming cost V 6 bases and J 0 bases, with 17 bases left between them. The CDR3, as DNA: TGTGCCAGCAGCCCCACCCCGGGGGTCGCGAACACCGGGGAGCTGTTTTTT. Its translation: CASSPTPGVANTGELFF.

The CDR3 bases are TGTGCCAGCAGCTTGGGGCTTAAGGGTGGCTACGAGCAGTACTTC. Its protein product is CASSLGLKGGYEQYF. The V and J genes are TRBV7-9 and TRBJ2-7; a weak D match, TRBD1 (5 bases). The CDR3 contains 15 residues. V lost 3 bases, J lost 3 bases, and 15 bases lay in between. CDR1 and CDR2 (germline): SEHNR, FQNEAQ (reference sequence).

About this clonotype: Just one base apart from a much larger clone, this may be a read error. The chain couples TRBV6-6 to TRBJ1-2; no definite D call. The germline gives CDR1 MNHNY, CDR2 SVGAGI (reference sequence). This CDR3 is 13 amino acids long. The V end lost 8 bases, the J end lost 12 bases, and 22 bases lay between the germline ends. CDR3 bases: TGTGCCAGCCGTAACCCCTCCACTATGCTCGACACCTTC. This gives the protein CASRNPSTMLDTF.

This clonotype was picked up many times. In DNA form, the CDR3 reads TGTGCCAGCAGTCGACAGGGGGCGATTGGGGTCGGGGAGCTGTTTTTT. Amino acid sequence: CASSRQGAIGVGELFF. The rearrangement links TRBV9 to TRBJ2-2, with 10 bases identical to TRBD1. In germline, CDR1 is SGDLS, CDR2 YYNGEE. V gave up 5 bases and J gave up 7 bases; unmatched junction bases: 11. The CDR3 has 16 amino acids.

At least ten counts were recorded for this clonotype. The rearrangement joins TRBV10-3 to TRBJ2-7; D ambiguous. Germline V CDR1 and CDR2: ENHRY, SYGVKD. V shed 2 bases and J shed 4 bases, with 3 bases lying between them. CDR3 length: 11 amino acids. The CDR3 protein is CAISERYEQYF. Written as DNA, the CDR3 is TGTGCCATCAGTGAGCGATACGAGCAGTACTTC.

V is TRBV9 and J is TRBJ1-2; TRBD1 matches at 10 bases. Trimming removed 4 bases from V and 6 bases from J; junction bases left unmatched: 6. Per the germline V gene, CDR1 is SGDLS and CDR2 is YYNGEE. The CDR3 loop spans 14 amino acids. The CDR3 sequence is CASSSPTGGNGYTF. The CDR3 region has the DNA TGTGCCAGCAGCTCGCCGACAGGGGGCAATGGCTACACCTTC.

This clonotype was seen many times. The chain joins TRBV19 to TRBJ1-5; 10 bases match TRBD1. From germline, CDR1 is LNHDA and CDR2 SQIVND (reference sequence). The CDR3 consists of 16 residues. V lost 7 bases to trimming and J lost 4 bases; unmatched junction nucleotides: 10. As DNA, the CDR3 is TGTGCCAGTACCACTTCGGGGGGACAGGGGAATCAGCCCCAGCATTTT. Translating it yields CASTTSGGQGNQPQHF.

Details on this clonotype: This may come from a read error, since a much larger clone is one base off. This rearrangement joins TRBV7-9 to TRBJ1-2; D is uncertain. This CDR3 has 18 residues. Germline V gives CDR1 SEHNR, CDR2 FQNEAQ (reference sequence). The DNA for the CDR3 is TGCGCCAGCAGCCAAGATCAGTCAGTTCAAAGAGCTAACTGTGGCTACACCTTC. Translating it yields CASSQDQSVQRANCGYTF.

This clonotype was seen just once. The rearrangement uses TRBV20-1 and TRBJ2-7; a possible D gene is TRBD1 (5 bases). The CDR3 totals 12 residues. Germline CDR1 DFQATT, CDR2 SNEGSKA (reference sequence). The V and J ends lost 6 bases and 4 bases respectively, with 13 bases between them. Here the CDR3 DNA reads TGCAGTGCCGTACCACAGGCGTACGAGCAGTACTTC. It is translated as CSAVPQAYEQYF.

CDR3 amino acids: CASSQDRVALDTIYF. The CDR3 DNA is TGTGCCAGCAGCCAAGACAGGGTGGCTCTAGACACCATATATTTT. This chain joins TRBV7-3 and TRBJ1-3; 7 bases match TRBD1. With 5 bases clipped from V and 8 bases from J, the junction kept 12 bases outside the gene matches. Germline V CDR1 and CDR2: SGHTA, FQGTGA. The CDR3 loop spans 15 amino acids.

The chain links TRBV20-1 to TRBJ2-5; 13 bases map to TRBD2. The CDR3 contains 13 residues. V gave up 6 bases and J gave up 5 bases; unmatched junction bases: 3. CDR1 DFQATT and CDR2 SNEGSKA come from the germline V gene (reference sequence). The CDR3 sequence: CSAAGLAGETQYF. Here the CDR3 DNA reads TGCAGTGCGGCGGGACTAGCGGGGGAGACCCAGTACTTC.

The V gene is TRBV20-1, the J gene TRBJ2-7, with a weak D call TRBD1 (5 bases). The CDR3 runs to 13 residues. Trimming stripped 0 bases from V and 7 bases from J, with 13 bases between. Per the germline V gene, CDR1 is DFQATT and CDR2 is SNEGSKA (reference sequence). Here the CDR3 DNA reads TGCAGTGCTAGAGATTTTGAAGGGGAAGAGCAGTACTTC. Protein sequence: CSARDFEGEEQYF.

The rearrangement uses TRBV19 and TRBJ2-7, with TRBD1 matching 7 bases. CDR3 length equals 15 residues. The germline V gene encodes CDR1 LNHDA and CDR2 SQIVND (reference sequence). J was trimmed by 4 bases and V by 5 bases; bases with no gene match: 11. As DNA, the CDR3 is TGTGCCAGTAGTGCCCCGGGACAGAGCCTTTACGAGCAGTACTTC. Its translation: CASSAPGQSLYEQYF.

This chain connects TRBV5-1 to TRBJ2-2; maybe TRBD2 (5 bases). The CDR3 has 16 residues. V lost 0 bases and J 7 bases, leaving 16 bases between the germline ends. Germline V lookup: CDR1 SGHRS, CDR2 YFSETQ. The CDR3 region has the DNA TGCGCCAGCAGCTTGGCGGCTGGGATTGGAGGCGGGGAGCTGTTTTTT. Translating it yields CASSLAAGIGGGELFF.

This clonotype came up a few times. V and J are TRBV7-2 and TRBJ2-5, with 7 nucleotides matching TRBD2. This CDR3 is built from 14 residues. The germline gives CDR1 SGHTA, CDR2 FQGNSA. Unmatched junction bases numbered 4, after V lost 1 base and J lost 5 bases. The CDR3 loop is CASSLGAGIETQYF. CDR3 nucleotides: TGTGCCAGCAGCTTAGGAGCGGGGATTGAGACCCAGTACTTC.

This clonotype was observed once. This sequence joins TRBV7-9 and TRBJ1-6; TRBD1 aligns across 10 bases. V gave up 6 bases and J gave up 8 bases; unmatched junction bases: 1. The CDR3 runs 13 residues. In germline, CDR1 is SEHNR, CDR2 FQNEAQ (reference sequence). CDR3 protein: CASRTGGYSPLHF. In DNA, the CDR3 is TGTGCCAGCAGGACAGGGGGCTATTCACCCCTCCACTTT.

This clonotype is a singleton in its sample. The chain combines TRBV15 with TRBJ1-2; 8 bases fit TRBD1. V trimming: 3 bases; J trimming: 5 bases; junction bases outside the gene matches: 5. Germline-derived CDR1 and CDR2 are LNHNV and YYDKDF (reference sequence). There are 14 residues in the CDR3. The CDR3 sequence: CATSSYRDRYGYTF. CDR3 sequence (DNA): TGTGCCACCAGCAGTTACCGGGACAGGTATGGCTACACCTTC.

This clonotype was picked up many times. The chain uses TRBV2 and TRBJ1-5; possible D gene TRBD1, 6 bases. Looked up from germline, CDR1 is SNHLY and CDR2 is FYNNEI. Trimming removed 4 bases from V and 0 bases from J, with 10 bases in between. This CDR3 is built from 15 residues. CDR3 sequence reads: CASSGQVYSNQPQHF. CDR3 in DNA: TGTGCCAGCAGTGGACAGGTTTATAGCAATCAGCCCCAGCATTTT.